Listed below are T cell receptor beta chains from one sample, sequenced in a study of CD8+CD57+ T cells in acquired aplastic anemia. Each CDR3 protein is one row after TCRdb ran MiXCR on the reads. The sample consists of approximately 250,000 distinct CDR3 sequences, about 80% of them appearing once. Sequences were obtained from sorted CD4+, CD8+, or CD8+CD57+ T cells (not recorded which) from PBMCs. The source is a human donor with aplastic anemia. Each CDR3 is given with its conserved first and last residue. The order of the fields is J gene, clone size, V gene, D gene, CDR3 protein, CDR3 DNA. A D gene is named only where the DNA matches it firmly. Some rows mark clone size as missing; the rest say once, few, many or name a class of expanded clone.

J gene: TRBJ1-1; clone size: NA; V gene: TRBV9; D gene: NA; CDR3 protein: CASSRGTSPTGETEAFF; CDR3 DNA: TGTGCCAGCAGCCGAGGGACCAGCCCTACCGGAGAGACTGAAGCTTTCTTT
J gene: TRBJ1-1; clone size: NA; V gene: TRBV19; D gene: TRBD1; CDR3 protein: CAIRDRANTEAFF; CDR3 DNA: TGTGCCATCAGGGACAGGGCGAACACTGAAGCTTTCTTT
J gene: TRBJ1-4; clone size: NA; V gene: TRBV9; D gene: NA; CDR3 protein: CASSVADGEGQNTEKLFF; CDR3 DNA: TGTGCCAGCAGCGTAGCAGACGGGGAGGGTCAGAACACTGAAAAACTGTTTTTT
J gene: TRBJ2-7; clone size: NA; V gene: TRBV11-1; D gene: NA; CDR3 protein: CASSGPRRGNTKEQYF; CDR3 DNA: TGTGCCAGCAGCGGACCACGGAGGGGGAACACAAAGGAGCAGTACTTC
J gene: TRBJ2-3; clone size: NA; V gene: TRBV7-9; D gene: NA; CDR3 protein: CASSVGPEAQFF; CDR3 DNA: TGTGCCAGCAGCGTAGGGCCAGAGGCGCAGTTTTTT
J gene: TRBJ1-2; clone size: NA; V gene: TRBV7-2; D gene: NA; CDR3 protein: CASSLEGGPDTQGYIF; CDR3 DNA: TGTGCCAGCAGCTTAGAGGGAGGTCCCGATACGCAGGGCTACATCTTC
J gene: TRBJ2-2; clone size: once; V gene: TRBV7-9; D gene: NA; CDR3 protein: CASSRVGSRTTGELFF; CDR3 DNA: TGTGCCAGCAGCCGTGTGGGTAGCCGAACCACCGGGGAGCTGTTTTTT
J gene: TRBJ2-3; clone size: NA; V gene: TRBV10-1; D gene: NA; CDR3 protein: CASSGVAATDTQYF; CDR3 DNA: TGCGCCAGCAGTGGTGTAGCGGCAACAGATACGCAGTATTTT
J gene: TRBJ2-7; clone size: NA; V gene: TRBV7-2; D gene: NA; CDR3 protein: CASSFRGGAYYRYF; CDR3 DNA: TGTGCCAGCAGCTTCAGAGGCGGAGCCTACTATCGCTACTTC
J gene: TRBJ2-5; clone size: NA; V gene: TRBV14; D gene: NA; CDR3 protein: CASSQARTTSSTSYF; CDR3 DNA: NA
J gene: TRBJ2-3; clone size: NA; V gene: TRBV7-9; D gene: NA; CDR3 protein: CASSLAPSMYSNQQYF; CDR3 DNA: TGTGCCAGCAGCTTGGCGCCCTCGATGTATAGCAATCAGCAGTATTTT
J gene: TRBJ1-1; clone size: once; V gene: TRBV7-9; D gene: TRBD1; CDR3 protein: CASARETGLGTEAFF; CDR3 DNA: TGCGCCAGCGCAAGGGAGACAGGGTTGGGCACTGAAGCTTTCTTT
J gene: TRBJ2-1; clone size: NA; V gene: TRBV20-1; D gene: NA; CDR3 protein: CSARARLAVLSNEQFF; CDR3 DNA: TGCAGTGCTAGAGCACGCTTAGCCGTACTGTCGAATGAGCAGTTCTTC
J gene: TRBJ1-6; clone size: NA; V gene: TRBV19; D gene: NA; CDR3 protein: CASSITRTALFPLHF; CDR3 DNA: TGTGCCAGTAGTATAACCCGGACAGCTCTTTTTCCCCTCCACTTT
J gene: TRBJ2-4; clone size: few; V gene: TRBV5-5; D gene: TRBD1; CDR3 protein: CASSRGRTGGADIQYF; CDR3 DNA: TGTGCCAGCAGCAGGGGCCGGACAGGGGGCGCGGACATTCAGTACTTC
J gene: TRBJ2-3; clone size: once; V gene: TRBV7-2; D gene: NA; CDR3 protein: CASSLDGWASGTDTQYF; CDR3 DNA: TGTGCCAGCAGCTTAGATGGGTGGGCTAGCGGCACAGATACGCAGTATTTT
J gene: TRBJ2-1; clone size: once; V gene: TRBV7-2; D gene: NA; CDR3 protein: CASSIDLGGNNEQFF; CDR3 DNA: TGTGCCAGCAGCATAGATCTCGGAGGGAACAATGAGCAGTTCTTC
J gene: TRBJ1-4; clone size: NA; V gene: TRBV5-4; D gene: TRBD1; CDR3 protein: CASSDGKGAGEKLFF; CDR3 DNA: TGTGCCAGCAGCGACGGTAAGGGGGCAGGTGAAAAACTGTTTTTT
J gene: TRBJ1-2; clone size: medium-sized; V gene: TRBV20-1; D gene: NA; CDR3 protein: CSASPAGHDGYTF; CDR3 DNA: TGCAGTGCTAGCCCCGCCGGGCACGATGGCTACACCTTC
J gene: TRBJ2-5; clone size: NA; V gene: TRBV7-9; D gene: NA; CDR3 protein: CASSRVTGELSYDF; CDR3 DNA: TGTGCCAGCAGCAGAGTCACCGGGGAGCTGTCCTATGACTTC
J gene: TRBJ1-1; clone size: few; V gene: TRBV20-1; D gene: NA; CDR3 protein: CSASSIGQNMNTEAFF; CDR3 DNA: TGCAGTGCCAGTAGTATAGGGCAGAACATGAACACTGAAGCTTTCTTT
J gene: TRBJ2-4; clone size: NA; V gene: TRBV7-4; D gene: NA; CDR3 protein: CASGFAGNVRYF; CDR3 DNA: TGTGCCAGCGGCTTTGCTGGGAACGTTCGGTACTTC
J gene: TRBJ2-3; clone size: NA; V gene: TRBV7-8; D gene: TRBD1; CDR3 protein: CASSFRPDGTALF; CDR3 DNA: TGTGCCAGCAGCTTTCGTCCAGACGGGACAGCCCTTTTT
J gene: TRBJ2-3; clone size: NA; V gene: TRBV7-3; D gene: NA; CDR3 protein: CASRVDPADTPFF; CDR3 DNA: TGTGCCAGCAGGGTTGATCCAGCAGATACACCGTTTTTC
J gene: TRBJ2-1; clone size: NA; V gene: TRBV7-8; D gene: NA; CDR3 protein: CASSFQGSAGTDDQFF; CDR3 DNA: TGTGCCAGCAGCTTTCAGGGAAGCGCGGGTACCGATGATCAGTTCTTC
J gene: TRBJ2-3; clone size: NA; V gene: TRBV7-8; D gene: NA; CDR3 protein: CASSVGPAGTATPYF; CDR3 DNA: TGTGCCAGCAGCGTTGGACCAGCGGGGACAGCTACGCCCTATTTT
J gene: TRBJ2-6; clone size: NA; V gene: TRBV9; D gene: NA; CDR3 protein: CASGVAGNIQSIVLTF; CDR3 DNA: TGTGCCAGCGGAGTAGCTGGGAACATTCAGTCCATCGTCCTGACTTTC
J gene: TRBJ2-7; clone size: NA; V gene: TRBV29-1; D gene: NA; CDR3 protein: CSVPVEATDEQYF; CDR3 DNA: TGCAGCGTTCCAGTAGAGGCCACCGACGAGCAGTACTTC
J gene: TRBJ1-2; clone size: NA; V gene: TRBV24-1; D gene: NA; CDR3 protein: CATSESGTKITGYTF; CDR3 DNA: TGTGCCACCAGTGAGTCGGGAACCAAAATTACTGGCTACACCTTT
J gene: TRBJ2-5; clone size: NA; V gene: TRBV7-7; D gene: NA; CDR3 protein: CATSTASGLRAVYF; CDR3 DNA: TGTGCCACCAGCACGGCTTCAGGGCTACGAGCAGTGTACTTC
J gene: TRBJ2-3; clone size: NA; V gene: TRBV7-8; D gene: NA; CDR3 protein: CASSLARTPDTQF; CDR3 DNA: TGTGCCAGCAGCTTAGCGAGAACTCCCGATACGCAGTTT
J gene: TRBJ2-7; clone size: NA; V gene: TRBV7-8; D gene: NA; CDR3 protein: CASSIINGMGNEQYF; CDR3 DNA: TGTGCCAGCAGTATTATTAACGGGATGGGAAATGAGCAGTACTTC
J gene: TRBJ1-1; clone size: NA; V gene: TRBV7-3; D gene: NA; CDR3 protein: CASILAGGTEAFF; CDR3 DNA: TGTGCCAGCATCTTGGCGGGAGGCACTGAAGCTTTCTTT
J gene: TRBJ2-1; clone size: NA; V gene: TRBV25-1; D gene: NA; CDR3 protein: CASRQLLAGSQSF; CDR3 DNA: TGTGCCAGCAGACAGTTACTGGCAGGAAGTCAGTCCTTC
J gene: TRBJ1-2; clone size: NA; V gene: TRBV11-1; D gene: NA; CDR3 protein: CASSPPSTPSNYGYTF; CDR3 DNA: TGTGCCAGCAGCCCACCTTCGACACCCAGTAACTATGGCTACACCTTC
J gene: TRBJ1-1; clone size: NA; V gene: TRBV7-9; D gene: NA; CDR3 protein: CASSRPRGHGANVTEAFF; CDR3 DNA: TGTGCCAGCAGCAGGCCGCGTGGCCACGGGGCTAACGTCACTGAAGCTTTCTTT
J gene: TRBJ2-5; clone size: NA; V gene: TRBV7-9; D gene: NA; CDR3 protein: CASSIRSRQETDEF; CDR3 DNA: TGTGCCAGCAGCATTCGAAGCAGGCAAGAGACCGATGAGTTC
J gene: TRBJ2-1; clone size: NA; V gene: TRBV2; D gene: NA; CDR3 protein: CASGEAGGVCQDEEFF; CDR3 DNA: TGTGCCAGCGGCGAGGCGGGCGGCGTCTGTCAGGATGAGGAGTTCTTC
J gene: TRBJ2-7; clone size: NA; V gene: TRBV2; D gene: NA; CDR3 protein: CATSGQVRSYEQYF; CDR3 DNA: TGTGCCACCAGTGGCCAGGTTAGATCCTACGAGCAGTACTTC
J gene: TRBJ2-3; clone size: NA; V gene: TRBV7-6; D gene: NA; CDR3 protein: CASSLGSAVREKYF; CDR3 DNA: TGTGCCAGCAGCTTAGGATCTGCAGTGAGGGAAAAGTATTTT
J gene: TRBJ1-2; clone size: NA; V gene: TRBV7-8; D gene: NA; CDR3 protein: CASSLSGGPDTQYGYTF; CDR3 DNA: TGTGCCAGCAGCTTATCGGGGGGTCCCGATACGCAGTATGGCTACACCTTC
J gene: TRBJ2-1; clone size: NA; V gene: TRBV7-2; D gene: NA; CDR3 protein: CASSLGGGNGKEEQFF; CDR3 DNA: TGTGCCAGCAGCTTGGGGGGCGGAAACGGTAAGGAGGAGCAGTTCTTC
J gene: TRBJ2-1; clone size: NA; V gene: TRBV9; D gene: NA; CDR3 protein: CASRGAGNIQYFEQFF; CDR3 DNA: TGTGCCAGCAGAGGAGCTGGGAATATCCAGTACTTCGAGCAGTTCTTC
J gene: TRBJ1-1; clone size: few; V gene: TRBV7-2; D gene: NA; CDR3 protein: CASSLAGTADTEYFF; CDR3 DNA: TGTGCCAGCAGCTTAGCGGGAACAGCCGATACTGAGTATTTCTTT
J gene: TRBJ2-1; clone size: NA; V gene: TRBV5-4; D gene: TRBD1; CDR3 protein: CASSLDRGMNNEQFF; CDR3 DNA: TGTGCCAGCAGCTTGGACAGGGGAATGAACAATGAGCAGTTCTTC
J gene: TRBJ2-5; clone size: NA; V gene: TRBV9; D gene: NA; CDR3 protein: CASGGAGNIQTFGF; CDR3 DNA: TGTGCCAGCGGCGGAGCTGGGAACATTCAGACCTTCGGCTTC
J gene: TRBJ2-1; clone size: once; V gene: TRBV7-8; D gene: NA; CDR3 protein: CATSRDTQAGTEQFF; CDR3 DNA: TGTGCCACCAGCAGAGATACCCAGGCCGGGACTGAGCAGTTCTTC
J gene: TRBJ2-3; clone size: once; V gene: TRBV29-1; D gene: NA; CDR3 protein: CSVETARDTQYF; CDR3 DNA: TGCAGCGTTGAAACCGCGCGAGATACGCAGTATTTT
J gene: TRBJ2-3; clone size: NA; V gene: TRBV9; D gene: NA; CDR3 protein: CASSFTDPPDTRYF; CDR3 DNA: TGTGCCAGCAGCTTTACCGACCCCCCGGACACCCGCTATTTT
J gene: TRBJ2-7; clone size: NA; V gene: TRBV4-1; D gene: NA; CDR3 protein: CASSQEPGREPYEQYF; CDR3 DNA: TGCGCCAGCAGCCAAGAACCAGGCAGGGAGCCCTACGAGCAGTACTTC
J gene: TRBJ1-2; clone size: NA; V gene: TRBV2; D gene: TRBD1; CDR3 protein: CASSSRDRGRGGYTF; CDR3 DNA: TGTGCCAGCAGCTCACGGGACAGGGGGCGCGGTGGCTACACCTTC
J gene: TRBJ1-2; clone size: NA; V gene: TRBV9; D gene: NA; CDR3 protein: CASGLAGNVLVYGYTF; CDR3 DNA: TGTGCCAGCGGCTTGGCTGGGAACGTTCTGGTATATGGCTACACCTTC
J gene: TRBJ1-2; clone size: once; V gene: TRBV9; D gene: NA; CDR3 protein: CASSWVDSPYNEHTF; CDR3 DNA: TGTGCCAGCAGCTGGGTGGACAGTCCCTACAATGAGCACACCTTC